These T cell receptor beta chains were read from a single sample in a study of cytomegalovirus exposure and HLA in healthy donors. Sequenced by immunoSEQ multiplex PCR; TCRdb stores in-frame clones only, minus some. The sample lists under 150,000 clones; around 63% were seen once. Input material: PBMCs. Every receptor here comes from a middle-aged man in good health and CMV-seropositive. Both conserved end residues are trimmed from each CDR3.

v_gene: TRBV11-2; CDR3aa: ASSFGVRGSDEQY
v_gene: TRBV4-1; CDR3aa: ASRPSSGSTDTQY
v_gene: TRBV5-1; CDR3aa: ASSLERLNTEAF
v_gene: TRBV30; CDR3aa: AWSVLGNSGNTIY
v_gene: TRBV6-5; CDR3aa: ASSYGQHNEQF
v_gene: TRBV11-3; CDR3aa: ASSSIGGQGSDEQF
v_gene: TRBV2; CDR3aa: ASRSTNRQYLRTDTQY
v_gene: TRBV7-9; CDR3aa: ASSFPGGLQETQY
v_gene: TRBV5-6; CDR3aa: ASSLGRTGGGYT
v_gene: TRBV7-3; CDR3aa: ASSLGQYNEQF
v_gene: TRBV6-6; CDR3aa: ASSYSGLISYNEQF
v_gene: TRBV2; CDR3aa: ASTQGPNTGELF
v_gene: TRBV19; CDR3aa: ASSMGTGVPPLETQY
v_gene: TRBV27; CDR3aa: ASSFRGGTHEQY
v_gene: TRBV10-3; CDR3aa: AISESTGTDTQY
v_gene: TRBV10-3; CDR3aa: AIHQQASRQGYYGYT
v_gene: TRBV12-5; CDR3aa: ASGEGGDWREQF
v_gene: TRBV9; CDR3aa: ASNDNGQAEQF